What follows is one TCR beta chain and its context. Antigen unknown. Germline and junction disagree at one end, which may indicate a read error. Per the original methods: In patients, CD8+ clones bigger than 1% rarely had the same sequence as a published virus-specific TCRB. Measured with immunoSEQ multiplex PCR; TCRdb has only the in-frame clones, and not every one. D and trimming come from the DNA, and the V and J calls and clone size come from that table. This repertoire shows some 15,000 clones, about four fifths found once; its top ten account for 15% to 20%. This sample stems from a study of somatic mutations in cytotoxic T cells in rheumatoid arthritis. The study's findings and limits: Only rheumatoid arthritis patients, not healthy controls, showed CD8+ clonality increasing with age. No significant CD8+ T-cell clonality difference was found between rheumatoid arthritis patients and age-matched controls.

This CDR3 spans 14 amino acids. The V gene's germline CDR1 is SSHAT and CDR2 FNYEAQ (reference sequence). This TCR was recovered from an adult with rheumatoid arthritis. The chain has TRBV7-7 and TRBJ2-3; D remains ambiguous. The material sequenced was CD8+ T cells sorted from blood. CDR3 sequence: CASSLGPAADTQYF. Here the CDR3 DNA reads TGTGCTAGCAGCTTAGGTCCAGCTGCAGATACGCAGTATTTT.